These 21 T cell receptor beta chains were all obtained from the same sample, sequenced in a study of blood T cell repertoires in COVID-19. Libraries were prepared by immunoSEQ multiplex PCR; TCRdb keeps only in-frame clonotypes and omits some of them. Of hundreds of thousands of clones listed, roughly 88% are singletons. The sample taken for sequencing was peripheral blood. These receptors were collected from a woman aged 30 to 39 with active or convalescent COVID-19.

CDR3 sequence: CASIPPSGGKLFF. In DNA form, the CDR3 reads TGTGCCAGCATCCCCCCGAGCGGCGGAAAACTGTTTTTT. The gene calls are TRBV6-5 and TRBJ1-4; D is ambiguous. The ends were cut back, 7 bases at V and 10 bases at J, with 16 bases in the middle. Germline V gene lookup returns CDR1 MNHEY and CDR2 SVGAGI. The CDR3 runs 13 residues.

This clone was counted ten times or more. The V call is TRBV6-2 or TRBV6-3, the J call TRBJ1-6, with 10 positions matching TRBD1. CDR1 and CDR2 (germline): MNHEY, SVGEGT. J lost 5 bases, V lost 4 bases, and 5 bases had no gene match. The CDR3 has 16 amino acids. This CDR3 reads CASSSPGTGDNSPLHF. CDR3 DNA: TGTGCCAGCAGTTCCCCCGGGACAGGGGATAATTCACCCCTCCACTTT.

The gene calls are TRBV3-1 (or the pseudogene TRBV3-2) and TRBJ1-1; 10 positions agree with TRBD1. Germline CDR1 reads LGHDT; CDR2 reads YNNKEL (reference sequence). The length of the CDR3 is 17 residues. J was trimmed by 1 base and V by 0 bases; bases with no gene match: 5. For the CDR3, the DNA is TGTGCCAGCAGCCAAGACGCGGGACAGGGGTGGAACACTGAAGCTTTCTTT. It translates to CASSQDAGQGWNTEAFF.

V is TRBV7-9 and J is TRBJ1-5; tentative D call: TRBD1 (5 bases). Deletions cut 5 bases from V and 8 bases from J, with 19 bases between. The CDR3 loop spans 15 amino acids. In germline, CDR1 is SEHNR, CDR2 FQNEAQ (reference sequence). CDR3 residues: CASSPGGGLGEPQHF. DNA for the CDR3: TGTGCCAGCAGCCCGGGGGGTGGCCTAGGAGAGCCCCAGCATTTT. The full variable domain, with the rest looked up from reference TRBV7-9 and TRBJ1-5, is DTGVSQNPRHKITKRGQNVTFRCDPISEHNRLYWYRQTLGQGPEFLTYFQNEAQLEKSRLLSDRFSAERPKGSFSTLEIQRTEQGDSAMYLCASSPGGGLGEPQHFGDGTRLSIL.

V usage is TRBV27 and J usage is TRBJ1-2; D gene unclear. The CDR3 loop spans 15 amino acids. Between the trimmed V and J ends, which lost 0 bases and 7 bases, there was a span of 15 bases. CDR1 and CDR2 from the germline V gene are MNHEY and SMNVEV (reference sequence). DNA of the CDR3: TGTGCCAGCAGTTTATCGATTTCTAGTTCTGGTGGCTACACCTTC. This gives the protein CASSLSISSSGGYTF.

The chain combines TRBV18 with TRBJ1-2; D gene uncertain. Germline V CDR1 and CDR2: KGHSH, LQKENI. CDR3 length equals 14 residues. The V end was cut by 3 bases, the J end by 6 bases, with 14 bases between. The CDR3 nucleotides are TGTGCCAGCTCACCGGATGAGAAGAGGAATGGCTACACCTTC. It encodes CASSPDEKRNGYTF.

V and J are TRBV11-2 and TRBJ1-1, with D perhaps matching TRBD1 (6 bases). This CDR3 has 15 amino acids. V was clipped by 5 bases and J by 1 base, with 14 bases between them. Germline V gene data show CDR1 as SGHAT and CDR2 as FQNNGV. The CDR3 region is CASSAGTPGNTEAFF. The DNA of the CDR3 is TGTGCCAGCAGCGCCGGGACACCGGGGAACACTGAAGCTTTCTTT.

The chain links TRBV19 to TRBJ1-1; D is unresolved. The CDR3 consists of 16 residues. With 1 base removed from V and 0 bases from J, the gap between germline ends came to 12 bases. Germline CDR1 and CDR2: LNHDA and SQIVND (reference sequence). In nucleotides, the CDR3 is TGTGCCAGTAGTATAGGGGCAGGCCGAATGAACACTGAAGCTTTCTTT. Residues: CASSIGAGRMNTEAFF.

A remark on this clone: The sample holds other DNA sequences that translate to the same CDR3. The V and J genes are TRBV5-4 and TRBJ1-1; no definite D call. The CDR3 length is 12 residues. Looked up from germline, CDR1 is SGHNT and CDR2 is YYREEE (reference sequence). Between the trimmed V and J ends, which lost 2 bases and 3 bases, there was a span of 5 bases. CDR3 nucleotide sequence: TGTGCCAGCAGCTTATCCGACACTGAAGCTTTCTTT. This translates into CASSLSDTEAFF.

The sample holds a few counts of this clone. V is TRBV3-1 (or the pseudogene TRBV3-2) and J is TRBJ1-3, with 7 bases aligning to TRBD1. The CDR3 sequence is 17 residues long. From germline, CDR1 is LGHDT and CDR2 YNNKEL (reference sequence). V dropped 0 bases and J dropped 3; count of bases not matched to a gene: 8. The CDR3 sequence: CASSQDVTGTVGNTIYF. CDR3 nucleotide sequence: TGTGCCAGCAGCCAAGACGTTACCGGGACAGTTGGAAACACCATATATTTT.

This sequence joins TRBV3-1 (or the pseudogene TRBV3-2) and TRBJ1-1, with 7 bases matching TRBD1. The CDR3 is 12 residues long. CDR1 and CDR2 (germline): LGHDT, YNNKEL (reference sequence). Trimming at V came to 5 bases and at J to 4 bases, leaving 1 base not matched to a gene. CDR3 nucleotides: TGTGCCAGCAGCGACAGGGTCACTGAAGCTTTCTTT. Protein sequence: CASSDRVTEAFF.

The chain couples TRBV25-1 to TRBJ1-1; 8 bases align to TRBD1. V lost 6 bases, J lost 0 bases, and 3 bases stayed unmatched. The CDR3 is 14 amino acids. The germline V gene has CDR1 MGHDK and CDR2 SYGVNS. The CDR3 sequence is CASRTGGMNTEAFF. In DNA, the CDR3 is TGTGCCAGCAGAACAGGGGGAATGAACACTGAAGCTTTCTTT. The full variable domain, in which reference TRBV25-1 and TRBJ1-1 provide the parts outside the CDR3, is EADIYQTPRYLVIGTGKKITLECSQTMGHDKMYWYQQDPGMELHLIHYSYGVNSTEKGDLSSESTVSRIRTEHFPLTLESARPSHTSQYLCASRTGGMNTEAFFGQGTRLTVV.

J is TRBJ2-1 and V is TRBV2; a possible D gene is TRBD1 (6 bases). Germline loops: CDR1 SNHLY, CDR2 FYNNEI. V lost 4 bases, J lost 0 bases, and 16 bases lay in between. There are 17 residues in the CDR3. CDR3 bases: TGTGCCAGCAGTGTATTCGGACAGCAATCCTCCTACAATGAGCAGTTCTTC. Its protein product is CASSVFGQQSSYNEQFF. Drawing the rest from reference TRBV2 and TRBJ2-1, the complete variable domain is EPEVTQTPSHQVTQMGQEVILRCVPISNHLYFYWYRQILGQKVEFLVSFYNNEISEKSEIFDDQFSVERPDGSNFTLKIRSTKLEDSAMYFCASSVFGQQSSYNEQFFGPGTRLTVL.

The rearrangement uses TRBV5-6 and TRBJ1-4, with D possibly TRBD1 on 6 matching bases. CDR1 and CDR2 (germline): SGHDT, YYEEEE. The CDR3 has 12 amino acids. The V end was cut by 2 bases, the J end by 11 bases, with 10 bases between. The CDR3 loop reads CASSFGGGKLFF. The CDR3 DNA sequence: TGTGCCAGCAGCTTTGGGGGCGGGAAACTGTTTTTT.

The chain employs TRBV18 and TRBJ1-2; D unresolved. V lost 0 bases to trimming and J lost 6 bases, with 14 bases between them. The germline V gene encodes CDR1 KGHSH and CDR2 LQKENI. CDR3 length: 15 residues. The CDR3 DNA is TGTGCCAGCTCACCACCTGACGCGGGAGCGGATGGCTACACCTTC. Protein: CASSPPDAGADGYTF.

V usage is TRBV7-2 and J usage is TRBJ2-5; D uncertain. This CDR3 region has 13 residues. From germline, CDR1 is SGHTA and CDR2 FQGNSA. Deletions cut 0 bases from V and 4 bases from J, with 6 bases between. The CDR3 DNA is TGTGCCAGCAGCTTAGCCCCAGGAGAGACCCAGTACTTC. It yields the protein CASSLAPGETQYF.

Comments on this clone: The same CDR3 also results from other DNA sequences found in this sample. The chain combines TRBV12-3 or TRBV12-4 with TRBJ1-2; D is possibly TRBD1 (6 bases). V was trimmed by 5 bases and J by 2 bases, leaving 9 bases between them. This CDR3 comprises 13 residues. CDR3 sequence: CASSPTGNYGYTF. The CDR3 bases are TGTGCCAGCAGTCCGACAGGAAACTATGGCTACACCTTC.

The chain has TRBV27 and TRBJ2-7, with D perhaps TRBD1 (5 bases). V dropped 2 bases and J dropped 2 bases, with 16 bases sitting between them. This CDR3 is 16 amino acids long. CDR1 MNHEY and CDR2 SMNVEV come from the germline V gene (reference sequence). The CDR3 is CASSLRVGRGTYEQYF. Written as DNA, the CDR3 is TGTGCCAGCAGTTTAAGGGTGGGTAGGGGTACCTACGAGCAGTACTTC.

The CDR3: CASSVGSGRGKYGYTF. DNA of the CDR3: TGTGCCAGCAGCGTAGGAAGCGGCAGGGGAAAATATGGCTACACCTTC. The chain employs TRBV9 and TRBJ1-2; D may be TRBD1 (6 bases). The V and J ends lost 0 bases and 5 bases respectively, with 17 bases between them. The CDR3 is 16 amino acids. Germline V gene sequence: CDR1 SGDLS, CDR2 YYNGEE.

The chain employs TRBV2 and TRBJ2-3; possibly TRBD1 for D (5 bases). V was trimmed by 11 bases and J by 2 bases, leaving 14 bases between them. Germline V gives CDR1 SNHLY, CDR2 FYNNEI. This CDR3 has 13 residues. The CDR3: CAHRGSYTDTQYF. DNA for the CDR3: TGTGCCCATAGGGGCAGCTACACAGATACGCAGTATTTT.

A few counts support this clone. The chain employs TRBV5-4 and TRBJ1-2, with 8 bases identical to TRBD1. CDR3 length: 14 amino acids. The J segment lost 7 bases and the V segment lost 1 base, leaving 6 bases of the junction unmatched. CDR1 is SGHNT, CDR2 YYREEE, per germline (reference sequence). Written as DNA, the CDR3 is TGTGCCAGCAGCTTGTTCCAGGGGGCTGGTGGCTACACCTTC. The encoded protein is CASSLFQGAGGYTF.